This TCR beta chain was sequenced for a study of human T cells and chemical hapten exposure. Turning to the study itself: Donors were sensitized with 2% DPC on the upper inner arm.

TCRdb passed the RACE reads through MiXCR, listing each CDR3 protein once. The sample carries 100,000 or so distinct CDR3 sequences, approximately 10% recorded once. With V trimmed by 5 bases and J by 4 bases, 8 bases remained unmatched. From germline, CDR1 is SGHVS and CDR2 FQNEAQ. The CDR3 is 15 amino acids. The time point was: patch test 1, 2 weeks after DPC sensitization. Treatment of the sample: therapeutic diphenylcyclopropenone sensitization with weekly scalp DPC. Prior to application of each patch test, blood was drawn. Before extraction, the whole blood was not fractionated, and total RNA was taken from it.

The TCR originated in a woman aged 40-49 years with alopecia areata. Some clones in this sample may be carry-over from other donors' samples. Source: whole blood, taken in connection with sensitization to the hapten diphenylcyclopropenone (DPC). The chain joins TRBV7-8 to TRBJ1-1; 9 bases fit TRBD1. The CDR3 sequence: CASSPSSDRGTEAFF. CDR3 nucleotides: TGTGCCAGCAGCCCCAGCTCGGACAGGGGCACTGAAGCTTTCTTT.